The rows below give T cell receptor beta chains drawn from one sample of a study of T cells in Graves' hyperthyroidism and ophthalmopathy. TCRdb itself ran the multiplex PCR reads through MiXCR, one entry per CDR3 protein. The table records a few hundred thousand distinct CDR3 sequences, under 60% of them present only once. Sequencing was carried out using peripheral blood or thyroid tissue (not recorded which). The receptors were sampled from a woman in her late teens or twenties with Graves' hyperthyroidism. The CDR3 runs from the conserved cysteine through the conserved F or W. A D gene is named only where the DNA matches it firmly. Clone size is stated in some rows and not others, as once, few, many or a class when expanded.

>TRBV7-8|NA|NA|TRBJ1-5
CASSRWYNEPQHF
TGTGCCAGCAGCAGGTGGTACAATGAGCCCCAGCATTTT
>TRBV10-3|NA|TRBD1|TRBJ1-6
CAISDPRQGAGSPLHF
TGTGCCATCAGTGACCCACGACAGGGGGCAGGATCACCCCTCCACTTT
>TRBV2|few|NA|TRBJ2-3
CASFGSDTQYF
TGTGCCAGCTTTGGGTCAGATACGCAGTATTTT
>TRBV2|NA|TRBD1|TRBJ1-5
CATSDSQGLRAQPQHF
TGTGCCACCAGTGACTCACAGGGGTTAAGGGCGCAGCCCCAGCATTTT
>TRBV4-3|NA|NA|TRBJ1-3
CASSQAVDASRNTIYF
TGCGCCAGCAGCCAGGCCGTCGACGCCAGCCGAAACACCATATATTTT
>TRBV7-8|NA|NA|TRBJ2-5
CASSSQGGVAGGNEQLF
NA
>TRBV7-9|once|NA|TRBJ1-2
CASSLASGRGYTF
TGTGCCAGCAGCTTAGCTAGCGGGAGGGGCTACACCTTC
>TRBV12-3/TRBV12-4|NA|TRBD1|TRBJ1-6
CTSSKRQGSSYNSPLHF
TGTACCAGCAGTAAAAGACAGGGGAGCTCCTATAATTCACCCCTCCACTTT
>TRBV9|many|NA|TRBJ2-5
CASSVVGRSRETQYF
TGTGCCAGCAGCGTAGTTGGTAGGTCGAGGGAGACCCAGTACTTC
>TRBV7-3|many|NA|TRBJ2-2
CASSFNREGNGELFF
TGTGCCAGCAGTTTCAACAGGGAAGGGAACGGGGAGCTGTTTTTT
>TRBV11-2|many|TRBD1|TRBJ1-2
CASRNIRDREGGYTF
TGTGCCAGCAGAAACATCCGGGACAGGGAGGGTGGCTACACCTTC
>TRBV25-1|NA|NA|TRBJ1-2
CASSETGTAFYGYTF
TGTGCCAGCAGTGAAACCGGGACGGCGTTCTATGGCTACACCTTC
>TRBV29-1|NA|NA|TRBJ1-5
CSVERGLQETQHF
TGCAGCGTGGAACGGGGCCTCCAAGAGACCCAGCATTTT
>TRBV7-9|many|TRBD1|TRBJ2-7
CASSLSGQAFYEQYF
TGTGCCAGCAGCTTATCGGGACAGGCCTTCTACGAGCAGTACTTC
>TRBV7-2|NA|NA|TRBJ2-5
CASSPWTLYQETQYF
TGTGCCAGCAGCCCATGGACCTTATACCAAGAGACCCAGTACTTC
>TRBV20-1|NA|TRBD2|TRBJ2-7
CSARLAGGDEQYF
TGCAGTGCTCGACTAGCGGGAGGAGACGAGCAGTACTTC
>TRBV29-1|many|NA|TRBJ1-1
CSVERGGEAFF
TGCAGCGTTGAACGGGGCGGCGAAGCTTTCTTT
>TRBV10-3|NA|NA|TRBJ1-1
CAISDSGFYLCAWSVVTNTEAFF
NA
>TRBV6-4|many|NA|TRBJ1-2
CASSEGTAPSYYGYTF
TGTGCCAGCAGTGAGGGGACGGCTCCTTCCTACTATGGCTACACCTTC
>TRBV21-1|NA|NA|TRBJ1-3
CASSIFHSCGAVNTIYF
TGTGCCAGCAGCATATTCCATTCCTGCGGGGCGGTAAACACCATATATTTT
>TRBV7-9|once|TRBD2|TRBJ2-5
CASSLVAGDRGETQYF
TGTGCCAGCAGCTTAGTAGCGGGGGATCGGGGAGAGACCCAGTACTTC
>TRBV6-5|once|NA|TRBJ2-6
CASSTSGANVLTF
TGTGCCAGCAGTACGTCAGGGGCCAACGTCCTGACTTTC
>TRBV11-2|NA|TRBD1|TRBJ2-1
CASSLVGTANEQFF
TGTGCCAGCAGCTTAGTGGGGACAGCCAATGAGCAGTTCTTC
>TRBV11-2|NA|NA|TRBJ1-6
CASRPGSPLHF
TGTGCCAGCAGACCCGGGTCACCCCTCCACTTT
>TRBV7-2|many|NA|TRBJ2-7
CASSSSPLGGVYEQYF
TGTGCCAGCAGCTCTAGCCCCCTAGGCGGGGTCTACGAGCAGTACTTC
>TRBV2|once|TRBD2|TRBJ2-6
CAGSVKLAYSTGANVLTF
TGTGCCGGCAGTGTAAAACTAGCGTACTCCACTGGGGCCAACGTCCTGACTTTC
>TRBV7-9|many|TRBD1|TRBJ1-1
CASSLQFGTGDTEAFF
TGTGCCAGCAGCTTGCAGTTTGGGACAGGGGACACTGAAGCTTTCTTT
>TRBV7-9|many|NA|TRBJ2-7
CASSLFGGYEQYF
TGTGCCAGCAGCTTATTTGGGGGATACGAGCAGTACTTC
>TRBV27|few|TRBD1|TRBJ2-7
CASGHRDRDYEQYF
TGTGCCAGCGGTCACCGGGACAGGGATTACGAGCAGTACTTC
>TRBV9|many|NA|TRBJ1-4
CASSVGAPAEKLFF
TGTGCCAGCAGCGTGGGGGCGCCGGCCGAAAAACTGTTTTTT
>TRBV5-4|NA|NA|TRBJ1-4
CATMVGGNTLF
TGTGCCACTATGGTTGGAGGCAACACCCTTTTT
>TRBV15|many|NA|TRBJ2-2
CATSRDGDTGELFF
TGTGCCACCAGCAGAGATGGGGACACCGGGGAGCTGTTTTTT
>TRBV5-6|many|NA|TRBJ2-7
CASSFSGDGEQYF
TGTGCCAGCAGCTTTTCGGGGGATGGCGAGCAGTACTTC
>TRBV2|NA|TRBD2|TRBJ2-1
CASRPGLAGGGEQFF
TGTGCCAGCAGACCGGGACTAGCGGGAGGGGGAGAGCAGTTCTTC
>TRBV19|NA|TRBD2|TRBJ2-1
CASSKAQTSGSIEQFF
TGTGCCAGTAGCAAGGCGCAGACTAGCGGGAGTATTGAGCAGTTCTTC
>TRBV7-9|NA|TRBD2|TRBJ2-6
CASSLDGRSSYVLTF
TGTGCCAGCAGCTTAGACGGGAGGAGCTCCTACGTCCTGACTTTC
>TRBV7-2|NA|TRBD2|TRBJ2-5
CASSLGNGREEAQYF
TGTGCCAGCAGCTTAGGGAATGGGAGGGAAGAGGCCCAGTACTTC
>TRBV7-2|NA|NA|TRBJ1-3
CASSLGGLAIYF
TGTGCCAGCAGCTTAGGGGGGCTCGCCATATATTTT
>TRBV6-4|NA|TRBD1|TRBJ2-5
CASTEGGTGGETQYF
TGTGCCAGCACCGAAGGGGGGACAGGGGGTGAGACCCAGTACTTC
>TRBV2|NA|NA|TRBJ2-3
CAKDRRGIEFTDTQYF
TGTGCCAAAGATAGACGGGGAATAGAATTCACAGATACGCAGTATTTT
>TRBV7-9|NA|NA|TRBJ1-3
CASSKGANTIYF
TGTGCCAGCAGCAAGGGCGCTAACACCATATATTTT
>TRBV6-1|many|NA|TRBJ1-4
CASSDWVVDEKLFF
TGTGCCAGCAGTGACTGGGTTGTCGATGAAAAACTGTTTTTT